This is a list of T cell receptor beta chains from one sample in a study of cytomegalovirus exposure and HLA in healthy donors. The method was immunoSEQ multiplex PCR; TCRdb's version includes in-frame clones alone and lacks a portion of them. Listed are approximately 110,000 clones; 2.2% falls within the top ten. The sequenced sample consisted of PBMCs. These receptor sequences come from a man in his forties in good health and CMV-seronegative. CDR3s include the opening cysteine and the closing phenylalanine or tryptophan. D genes are given only for firm matches.

v_gene	j_gene	d_gene	CDR3nt	CDR3aa
TRBV7-3	TRBJ2-4	.	TGTGCCAGCAGCGTTAACGGGGGAGCCAAAAACATTCAGTACTTC	CASSVNGGAKNIQYF
TRBV4-2	TRBJ2-3	TRBD2	TGTGCCAGCAGCCATGTTACTAGCGGGAGTTTAGATACGCAGTATTTT	CASSHVTSGSLDTQYF
TRBV9	TRBJ2-5	TRBD2	TGTGCCAGCAGCCCCCGAGCGGGGGCGTACGAGACCCAGTACTTC	CASSPRAGAYETQYF
TRBV5-6	TRBJ1-1	.	TGTGCCAGCAGGAGGGAAGGGTGGAACACTGAAGCTTTCTTT	CASRREGWNTEAFF
TRBV29-1	TRBJ1-5	.	TGCAGCGTTGAAGAGGGGAGAGGTCAGCCCCAGCATTTT	CSVEEGRGQPQHF
TRBV5-4	TRBJ1-2	TRBD1	TGTGCCAGCAGCCCTGGACAGGACTCGTCAGGTGGCTACACCTTC	CASSPGQDSSGGYTF
TRBV5-1	TRBJ2-7	TRBD2	TGCGCCAGCAGCTTGGACGGAGCGGGAGGGCCGGGCGAGCAGTACTTC	CASSLDGAGGPGEQYF
TRBV28	TRBJ2-1	TRBD2	TGTGCCAGCAGTAGGCCTAGCGGGGACAATGAGCAGTTCTTC	CASSRPSGDNEQFF
TRBV5-1	TRBJ1-4	TRBD1	TGCGCCAGCAGCTTGGCAGGGGGTTTAAATGAAAAACTGTTTTTT	CASSLAGGLNEKLFF
TRBV10-1	TRBJ2-7	.	TGCGCCAGCAGCCGGGACAAGGCCTACGAGCAGTACTTC	CASSRDKAYEQYF
TRBV11-2	TRBJ2-2	.	TGTGCCAGCAGCCCCCTTACAGGGTCCACCGGGGAGCTGTTTTTT	CASSPLTGSTGELFF